The rows below give T cell receptor beta chains drawn from one sample of a study of shared clonotypes between healthy human individuals. The method was immunoSEQ multiplex PCR; TCRdb's version includes in-frame clones alone and lacks a portion of them. The sample consists of about 2.3 million clones, just under 95% of them appearing once. The sample comprised naive CD4+ T cells from PBMCs. These receptor sequences come from a man between 18 and 29 years old in good health. Some clones in this sample may be carry-over from other donors' samples. The CDR3 runs from the conserved cysteine through the conserved F or W. D genes are given only for firm matches. Clone size is not always given. Where it is, it says once, few, many or a class for expanded clones.

D: TRBD1; J: TRBJ2-2; size: NA; V: TRBV5-1; CDR3: CASSALGTANTGELFF; DNA: TGCGCCAGCAGCGCCCTAGGGACAGCGAACACCGGGGAGCTGTTTTTT
D: TRBD1; J: TRBJ2-7; size: NA; V: TRBV10-3; CDR3: CAISGTGTEQYF; DNA: TGTGCCATCAGTGGGACAGGGACCGAGCAGTACTTC
D: TRBD2; J: TRBJ2-2; size: NA; V: TRBV27; CDR3: CASSLSRASGRIGELFF; DNA: TGTGCCAGCAGTTTATCGAGGGCTAGCGGGAGAATCGGGGAGCTGTTTTTT
D: TRBD2; J: TRBJ2-7; size: NA; V: TRBV7-2; CDR3: CASSRSSGGSYEQYF; DNA: TGTGCCAGCAGCCGTTCTAGCGGGGGCTCCTACGAGCAGTACTTC
D: NA; J: TRBJ2-1; size: NA; V: TRBV9; CDR3: CASSSSPARYEQFF; DNA: TGTGCCAGCAGCTCGAGTCCCGCGAGGTATGAGCAGTTCTTC
D: NA; J: TRBJ2-6; size: NA; V: TRBV28; CDR3: CASISSSGANVLTF; DNA: TGTGCCAGCATCAGTTCCTCTGGGGCCAACGTCCTGACTTTC
D: NA; J: TRBJ1-3; size: once; V: TRBV9; CDR3: CASSVVSSGNTIYF; DNA: TGTGCCAGCAGCGTAGTATCATCTGGAAACACCATATATTTT
D: NA; J: TRBJ1-1; size: few; V: TRBV28; CDR3: CASSSPTGTAFF; DNA: TGTGCCAGCAGTTCCCCAACAGGGACGGCTTTCTTT
D: TRBD1; J: TRBJ2-2; size: NA; V: TRBV7-3; CDR3: CASSSSGTGDTGELFF; DNA: TGTGCCAGCAGCTCATCTGGGACAGGGGACACCGGGGAGCTGTTTTTT
D: TRBD2; J: TRBJ2-5; size: NA; V: TRBV29-1; CDR3: CSVDGTSGQETQYF; DNA: TGCAGCGTTGACGGAACTAGCGGCCAAGAGACCCAGTACTTC
D: NA; J: TRBJ1-5; size: NA; V: TRBV5-6; CDR3: CASSLGGGQPQHF; DNA: TGTGCCAGCAGCTTAGGGGGAGGGCAGCCCCAGCATTTT
D: NA; J: TRBJ2-1; size: NA; V: TRBV7-3; CDR3: CASSYGADEQFF; DNA: TGTGCCAGCAGCTACGGGGCCGATGAGCAGTTCTTC
D: NA; J: TRBJ1-2; size: NA; V: TRBV18; CDR3: CASSPRVGADGYGYTF; DNA: TGTGCCAGCTCACCAAGAGTAGGGGCCGACGGATATGGCTACACCTTC
D: TRBD2; J: TRBJ2-2; size: NA; V: TRBV5-1; CDR3: CASSELAGPNTGELFF; DNA: TGCGCCAGCAGCGAGCTAGCGGGCCCGAACACCGGGGAGCTGTTTTTT
D: NA; J: TRBJ2-6; size: once; V: TRBV2; CDR3: CARQDVGGVLTF; DNA: TGTGCCAGACAGGATGTGGGCGGCGTCCTGACTTTC
D: NA; J: TRBJ2-2; size: NA; V: TRBV4-1; CDR3: CASSQESPNTGELFF; DNA: TGCGCCAGCAGCCAAGAATCCCCGAACACCGGGGAGCTGTTTTTT
D: NA; J: TRBJ2-3; size: NA; V: TRBV7-9; CDR3: CASSDSRGTGRTDTQYF; DNA: TGTGCCAGCAGCGATTCCCGCGGGACGGGACGCACAGATACGCAGTATTTT
D: NA; J: TRBJ1-5; size: NA; V: TRBV15; CDR3: CATSRVWGNQPQHF; DNA: TGTGCCACCAGCAGAGTCTGGGGCAATCAGCCCCAGCATTTT